These 3 T cell receptor beta chains came from one sample sequenced in a study of cytomegalovirus exposure and HLA in healthy donors. PCR used 60 Vbeta primers and 13 Jbeta primers. Only in-frame clones appear in the TCRdb table, and some are missing; sequencing was by immunoSEQ multiplex PCR. The repertoire consists of about 64,000 clones, with roughly 80% occurring once and the leading ten covering about 5%. The sequenced sample was PBMCs. The receptors derive from a male donor in good health and CMV-seropositive.

This clone was counted a few times. The chain combines TRBV6-1 with TRBJ1-5; 9 nucleotides agree with TRBD1. The V and J ends lost 6 bases and 6 bases, in that order; junction bases with no gene match: 6. Germline V gene lookup returns CDR1 MNHNS and CDR2 SASEGT. CDR3 size: 14 residues. The CDR3 sequence: CASSLGQGGQPQHF. DNA of the CDR3: TGTGCCAGCAGCCTGGGACAGGGCGGTCAGCCCCAGCATTTT.

This chain joins TRBV28 and TRBJ2-1, with 9 bases identical to TRBD2. The trim removed 4 bases at V and 8 bases at J, leaving 9 bases unmatched. The CDR3 is 15 residues long. Germline assignment: CDR1 MDHEN and CDR2 SYDVKM. As DNA, the CDR3 is TGTGCCAGCAGTTATGCGGGGGGGCTTAATCATGAGCAGTTCTTC. Residues: CASSYAGGLNHEQFF.

This sequence joins TRBV7-3 and TRBJ1-1; no firm D call. The CDR3 has 16 residues. V shed 2 bases and J shed 4 bases, with 17 bases lying between them. Germline CDR1 and CDR2: SGHTA and FQGTGA. Here the CDR3 reads CASSLHPSIGFTEAFF. CDR3 in DNA: TGTGCCAGCAGCTTACACCCTTCAATCGGGTTCACTGAAGCTTTCTTT.